These 6 T cell receptor beta chains originate from one sample sequenced in a study of T cells in Graves' hyperthyroidism and ophthalmopathy. Researchers took RNA transcripts and amplified the TCR beta CDR3 regions from them. Carried out on the TCR CDR3, a first-round RT-PCR used the HTBI primer set. TCRdb re-called the multiplex PCR reads through MiXCR, storing one row per CDR3 protein. The sample lists approximately 590,000 distinct CDR3 sequences, under 60% occurring once. The source material was peripheral blood or thyroid tissue (not recorded which). The receptors stem from a woman aged 18-30 years with Graves' hyperthyroidism.

The V and J genes are TRBV19 and TRBJ1-5; D is perhaps TRBD1 (5 bases). Germline V lookup: CDR1 LNHDA, CDR2 SQIVND (reference sequence). The CDR3 runs 14 residues. V lost 0 bases, J lost 5 bases, and 8 bases lay in between. CDR3 sequence (DNA): TGTGCCAGTAGTATAGACGGGGGATATCAGCCCCAGCATTTT. Its translation is CASSIDGGYQPQHF.

The rearrangement joins TRBV6-5 to TRBJ2-7; 7 bases line up with TRBD1. The trim removed 6 bases at V and 8 bases at J, leaving 25 bases unmatched. Germline-derived CDR1 and CDR2 are MNHEY and SVGAGI. The CDR3 sequence is 18 residues long. The CDR3 DNA reads as TGTGCCAGCAGCTACGGTCGAGGGGGCGGCCTCTACTACCTTAAGCAGTACTTC. Its protein product is CASSYGRGGGLYYLKQYF.

The count of this clonotype is one. This chain joins TRBV10-3 and TRBJ2-7; no reliable D call. The length of the CDR3 is 13 residues. Germline CDR1 is ENHRY and CDR2 is SYGVKD. V lost 3 bases and J lost 0, with 6 bases in between. CDR3 bases: TGTGCCATCAGTGAAGGAGTCTCCTACGAGCAGTACTTC. Encoded protein: CAISEGVSYEQYF.

The chain links TRBV10-3 to TRBJ2-2; 7 bases fit TRBD2. Looked up from germline, CDR1 is ENHRY and CDR2 is SYGVKD. The V and J ends lost 3 bases and 7 bases, in that order; junction bases with no gene match: 8. The CDR3 is 15 amino acids. The CDR3 DNA reads TGTGCCATCAGTGACCCATCACTAGCGAGCGGGGAGCTGTTTTTT. This encodes CAISDPSLASGELFF.

The rearrangement uses TRBV7-8 and TRBJ2-5; D gene unclear. V dropped 5 bases and J dropped 9 bases, with 13 bases sitting between them. Germline CDR1 SGHVS, CDR2 FQNEAQ. The CDR3 has 12 amino acids. The CDR3 region has the DNA TGTGCCAGCAGCGCAAGGGATCAGCCCCAGTACTTC. Its protein is CASSARDQPQYF.

The J gene is TRBJ1-3, the V gene TRBV7-2; 7 bases match TRBD1. J was trimmed by 4 bases and V by 5 bases; bases with no gene match: 5. In germline, CDR1 is SGHTA, CDR2 FQGNSA. The CDR3 is 14 amino acids. The CDR3, as DNA: TGTGCCAGCAGCCTTGACAGGGTGGGAAACACCATATATTTT. Translation gives CASSLDRVGNTIYF.